Included here is one T cell receptor (beta chain) sequence, with context. CDR1 and CDR2 from the germline V gene are LNHNV and YYDKDF (reference sequence). V was cut by 2 bases and J by 4 bases, with 14 bases left in between. CDR3 length equals 15 residues. Treatment given: 19 received Ad26.COV2.S at low or high dose, single or two shots; roughly five received placebo; per-sample allocation not given. Material that was analyzed had been drawn on day 63 after the first vaccine or placebo injection. This vaccine is an Ad26 vector that expresses the Wuhan-strain SARS-CoV-2 spike. The data were produced by immunoSEQ multiplex PCR, yet TCRdb's version contains in-frame clones alone and is incomplete. The table shows 400,000 to 450,000 clones, with approximately 92% occurring only once. The data derive from a study of Ad26.COV2.S vaccination and SARS-CoV-2 variants.

The gene calls are TRBV15 and TRBJ2-5; D perhaps matches TRBD1 (6 bases). The TCR was taken from a person aged 18 to 59 who received the Ad26.COV2.S COVID-19 vaccine or a placebo. Sequenced material: peripheral blood, taken in a trial of Ad26.COV2.S vaccine versus placebo. DNA for the CDR3: TGTGCCACCAGCAGACTTCCACAGGGTGTAGAGACCCAGTACTTC. This gives the protein CATSRLPQGVETQYF.